This TCR beta chain is from a study of beta chain features in type 1 diabetes. V shed 0 bases and J shed 5 bases, with 5 bases lying between them. This CDR3 has 13 amino acids. Germline V lookup: CDR1 SGHRS, CDR2 YFSETQ. Since all of the isolated RNA was reverse transcribed, expressed TCRB transcripts were what got sequenced. Libraries were prepared by immunoSEQ multiplex PCR; TCRdb keeps only in-frame clonotypes and omits some of them. Of hundreds of thousands of clones listed, about an eighth are singletons. A few counts support this clone. Its target is not known. Regarding the study as a whole: The study found moderately but significantly shorter TCRB CDR3s in all four CD4+ subsets of Type 1 diabetes patients.

The source of this sequence is a man aged 18 to 35 with type 1 diabetes. The sequenced sample was naive CD4+ T cells from blood. The genes are TRBV5-1 and TRBJ1-4; D unresolved. The CDR3 is CASSLEMNEKLFF. CDR3 DNA: TGCGCCAGCAGCTTGGAAATGAATGAAAAACTGTTTTTT.